This T cell receptor beta chain was observed in a study of cytomegalovirus exposure and HLA in healthy donors. Overall study: The study placed approximately 81% of its roughly 430 genotyped donors in the Caucasian-associated ancestry cluster.

The PCR was carried out with 60 Vbeta primers and 13 Jbeta primers. Produced via immunoSEQ multiplex PCR; TCRdb's table is partial and in-frame only. The sample includes 200,000 to 250,000 clones, approximately 81% of them seen just once. Findings and limits, study-wide: Reported performance of the classifier showed diagnosis of cytomegalovirus status with high specificity and sensitivity. In vitro, three CMV-associated chains proved specific for CMV antigens.

Trimming removed 0 bases from V and 11 bases from J, with 14 bases in between. The CDR3 is made up of 13 amino acids. In germline, CDR1 is SGHNT, CDR2 YYREEE (reference sequence). As regards this clone: Its cognate antigen is unknown.

Material for sequencing was PBMCs. The V call is TRBV5-4, the J call TRBJ2-5; the D is unclear. The sequence was collected from a human donor in good health. The CDR3 bases are TGTGCCAGCAGCTTGGTCGGGTTTCGAGAGCAGTACTTC. This encodes CASSLVGFREQYF. Filled out from reference TRBV5-4 and TRBJ2-5, the complete variable domain reads ETGVTQSPTHLIKTRGQQVTLRCSSQSGHNTVSWYQQALGQGPQFIFQYYREEENGRGNFPPRFSGLQFPNYSSELNVNALELDDSALYLCASSLVGFREQYFGPGTRLLVL.